Each of the 3 T cell receptor beta chains below was sequenced from the same sample in a study of blood T cell repertoires in COVID-19. Profiled with immunoSEQ multiplex PCR; TCRdb holds only in-frame clones, not every one. The sample has 97,000 or so clones; around 73% are singletons. The specimen was peripheral blood. The origin of the receptors is a man aged 55 to 70 with active or convalescent COVID-19.

This chain uses TRBV9 with TRBJ2-1; the D is unclear. The V end lost 0 bases, the J end lost 5 bases, and 12 bases lay between the germline ends. CDR1 SGDLS and CDR2 YYNGEE come from the germline V gene. The CDR3 extends over 15 amino acids. The DNA for the CDR3 is TGTGCCAGCAGCGTAGATCGTTGGCAGAACAATGAGCAGTTCTTC. Its translation: CASSVDRWQNNEQFF.

This sequence joins TRBV24-1 and TRBJ2-6; a weak D match, TRBD1 (5 bases). Trimming stripped 4 bases from V and 0 bases from J, with 9 bases between. The CDR3 consists of 16 residues. Germline CDR1 is KGHDR and CDR2 is SFDVKD. The CDR3 sequence is CATSDLDSSGANVLTF. The DNA for the CDR3 is TGTGCCACCAGTGACCTAGACAGCTCTGGGGCCAACGTCCTGACTTTC.

The rearrangement links TRBV6-5 to TRBJ1-3, with 10 bases identical to TRBD1. The ends lost 5 bases at V and 4 bases at J; junction bases unmatched: 5. In germline, CDR1 is MNHEY, CDR2 SVGAGI. CDR3 length: 15 amino acids. The CDR3 nucleotides read TGTGCCAGCAGTAGGGGACAGGGGCTCGGAAACACCATATATTTT. This codes for CASSRGQGLGNTIYF.